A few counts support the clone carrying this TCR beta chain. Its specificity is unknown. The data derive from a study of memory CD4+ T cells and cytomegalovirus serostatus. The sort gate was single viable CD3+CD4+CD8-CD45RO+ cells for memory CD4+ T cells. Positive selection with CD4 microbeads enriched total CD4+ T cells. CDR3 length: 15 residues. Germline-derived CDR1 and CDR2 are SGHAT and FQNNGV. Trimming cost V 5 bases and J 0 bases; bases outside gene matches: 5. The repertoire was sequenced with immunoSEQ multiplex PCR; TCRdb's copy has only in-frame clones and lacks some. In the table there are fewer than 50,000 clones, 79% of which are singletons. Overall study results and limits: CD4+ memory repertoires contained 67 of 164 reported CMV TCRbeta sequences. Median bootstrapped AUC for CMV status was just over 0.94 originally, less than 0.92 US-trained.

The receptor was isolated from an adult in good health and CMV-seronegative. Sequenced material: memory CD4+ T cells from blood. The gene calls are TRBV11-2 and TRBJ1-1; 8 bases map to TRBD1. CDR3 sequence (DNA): TGTGCCAGCAGCCGGACAGGGCTTATGAACACTGAAGCTTTCTTT. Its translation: CASSRTGLMNTEAFF. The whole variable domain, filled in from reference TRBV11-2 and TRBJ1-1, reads EAGVAQSPRYKIIEKRQSVAFWCNPISGHATLYWYQQILGQGPKLLIQFQNNGVVDDSQLPKDRFSAERLKGVDSTLKIQPAKLEDSAVYLCASSRTGLMNTEAFFGQGTRLTVV.